The clone carrying this T cell receptor (beta chain) was detected once. This specimen belongs to a study of T cell changes during pregnancy in multiple sclerosis. Only in-frame clones appear in the TCRdb table, and some are missing; sequencing was by immunoSEQ multiplex PCR. The profile covers 40,000 to 55,000 clones, with about 90% appearing a single time and over 0.45% taken by the ten largest. This CDR3 comprises 17 residues. Trimming took off 2 bases at V and 1 base at J, with 18 bases between the two ends. Germline CDR1 is SGDLS and CDR2 is YYNGEE. The rearrangement uses TRBV9 and TRBJ1-1; D perhaps matches TRBD1 (5 bases). Here the sequenced sample was CD4+ T cells from peripheral blood mononuclear cells, taken in the third trimester of pregnancy. The clonotype comes from a female donor with multiple sclerosis, enrolled in a pregnancy study. CDR3 protein: CASSVDPGGGKNTEAFF. The CDR3 nucleotides read TGTGCCAGCAGCGTCGATCCCGGGGGGGGGAAGAACACTGAAGCTTTCTTT.